These 11 T cell receptor beta chains were all obtained from the same sample, sequenced in a study of identical twins' blood T cells. TCRdb passed the 5' RACE reads through MiXCR, listing each CDR3 protein once. This repertoire shows hundreds of thousands of distinct CDR3 sequences, approximately 30% found once; its top ten account for roughly 5.5%. Sequencing was performed on PBMCs. Receptors were obtained from a woman aged 18-49 years in good health.

This CDR3 is CSVVDIKFYGYTF. The DNA for the CDR3 is TGCAGCGTTGTCGACATCAAGTTCTATGGCTACACCTTC. The chain recombines TRBV29-1 with TRBJ1-2, with D unclear. The CDR3 contains 13 residues. Germline CDR1 SQVTM, CDR2 ANQGSEA. The V end was cut by 4 bases, the J end by 4 bases, with 13 bases between.

As regards this clonotype: A much larger clone lies a single base off, so this may be a read error. The V and J genes are TRBV6-1 and TRBJ1-4; 7 bases are shared with TRBD1. The CDR3 sequence is 17 residues long. Germline V CDR1 and CDR2: MNHNS, SASEGT. V lost 7 bases, J lost 7 bases, and 18 bases stayed unmatched. The CDR3 nucleotides read TGTGCCAGCACTCTAATGGGGACAGCGAGTCTCAGTGAAAAACTGTTTTTT. Residues: CASTLMGTASLSEKLFF.

This clonotype came up many times. The chain links TRBV11-3 to TRBJ2-1, with D possibly TRBD1 on 6 matching bases. This CDR3 contains 15 residues. Germline V gene sequence: CDR1 SGHNT, CDR2 YENEEA. Trimming shortened V by 1 base and J by 8 bases, and 15 bases separated the two germline ends. The CDR3 loop is CASSLGGPAADEQFF. In nucleotides, the CDR3 is TGTGCCAGCAGCTTAGGGGGGCCCGCTGCAGATGAGCAGTTCTTC.

This clonotype was counted many times. V and J are TRBV6-5 and TRBJ1-4, with D perhaps TRBD1 (5 bases). This CDR3 spans 16 amino acids. V was clipped by 3 bases and J by 3 bases, with 14 bases between them. CDR1 is MNHEY, CDR2 SVGAGI, per germline. The CDR3 here is CASSYRGGSSNEKLFF. CDR3 DNA sequence: TGTGCCAGCAGTTATAGGGGAGGGTCGTCTAATGAAAAACTGTTTTTT.

This clonotype was observed at least ten times. The CDR3 reads CASARRETQYF. The CDR3 bases are TGTGCCAGCGCGCGAAGAGAGACCCAGTACTTC. The chain is built from TRBV6-1 and TRBJ2-5; D unresolved. CDR1 and CDR2 from the germline V gene are MNHNS and SASEGT. The CDR3 runs to 11 residues. Trimming took off 8 bases at V and 4 bases at J, with 8 bases between the two ends.

V gene TRBV6-5 combines with J gene TRBJ2-4; 8 bases agree with TRBD1. J was trimmed by 0 bases and V by 5 bases; bases with no gene match: 6. There are 16 residues in the CDR3. From germline, CDR1 is MNHEY and CDR2 SVGAGI. The CDR3 region is CASSIGQGQAKNIQYF. CDR3 DNA: TGTGCCAGCAGTATCGGACAGGGTCAAGCCAAAAACATTCAGTACTTC.

CDR3 sequence: CASSYNLGEDTQYF. DNA for the CDR3: TGTGCCAGCAGTTACAACTTGGGAGAGGATACGCAGTATTTT. The chain links TRBV6-2 or TRBV6-3 to TRBJ2-3; the D gene is possibly TRBD2 (5 bases). CDR1 and CDR2 (germline): MNHEY, SVGEGT. Trimming cost V 2 bases and J 6 bases, with 12 bases left between them. The CDR3 runs 14 residues.

The rearrangement uses TRBV10-2 and TRBJ2-7; D is unclear. Germline V CDR1 and CDR2: WSHSY, SAAADI. The CDR3 is made up of 13 amino acids. V lost 6 bases and J 7 bases, leaving 16 bases between the germline ends. The chain's CDR3 is CASSTLLFGEQYF. Here the CDR3 DNA reads TGCGCCAGCAGCACTCTCTTGTTCGGAGAGCAGTACTTC.

This clonotype was seen only a few times. V and J are TRBV29-1 and TRBJ2-7; D remains unclear. V shed 4 bases and J shed 3 bases, with 10 bases lying between them. Germline V gene sequence: CDR1 SQVTM, CDR2 ANQGSEA. The CDR3 has 12 amino acids. This CDR3 is CSVGAGIYEQYF. CDR3 DNA: TGCAGCGTTGGGGCAGGCATCTACGAGCAGTACTTC.

This clonotype was observed a few times. The V call is TRBV20-1, the J call TRBJ2-7, with 10 bases identical to TRBD2. The J segment lost 2 bases and the V segment lost 0 bases, leaving 7 bases of the junction unmatched. CDR1 DFQATT and CDR2 SNEGSKA come from the germline V gene (reference sequence). The CDR3 runs 16 residues. The CDR3 spells CSARDPLAGETYEQYF. The CDR3 nucleotides are TGCAGTGCTAGAGATCCCCTAGCGGGAGAAACCTACGAGCAGTACTTC.

This chain uses TRBV2 with TRBJ2-3; no firm D call. The germline V and J ends were trimmed by 2 bases and 7 bases, with 4 bases remaining between them. The CDR3 is 11 amino acids. Looked up from germline, CDR1 is SNHLY and CDR2 is FYNNEI. CDR3 protein: CASSEWNTQYF. DNA for the CDR3: TGTGCCAGCAGTGAATGGAATACGCAGTATTTT.